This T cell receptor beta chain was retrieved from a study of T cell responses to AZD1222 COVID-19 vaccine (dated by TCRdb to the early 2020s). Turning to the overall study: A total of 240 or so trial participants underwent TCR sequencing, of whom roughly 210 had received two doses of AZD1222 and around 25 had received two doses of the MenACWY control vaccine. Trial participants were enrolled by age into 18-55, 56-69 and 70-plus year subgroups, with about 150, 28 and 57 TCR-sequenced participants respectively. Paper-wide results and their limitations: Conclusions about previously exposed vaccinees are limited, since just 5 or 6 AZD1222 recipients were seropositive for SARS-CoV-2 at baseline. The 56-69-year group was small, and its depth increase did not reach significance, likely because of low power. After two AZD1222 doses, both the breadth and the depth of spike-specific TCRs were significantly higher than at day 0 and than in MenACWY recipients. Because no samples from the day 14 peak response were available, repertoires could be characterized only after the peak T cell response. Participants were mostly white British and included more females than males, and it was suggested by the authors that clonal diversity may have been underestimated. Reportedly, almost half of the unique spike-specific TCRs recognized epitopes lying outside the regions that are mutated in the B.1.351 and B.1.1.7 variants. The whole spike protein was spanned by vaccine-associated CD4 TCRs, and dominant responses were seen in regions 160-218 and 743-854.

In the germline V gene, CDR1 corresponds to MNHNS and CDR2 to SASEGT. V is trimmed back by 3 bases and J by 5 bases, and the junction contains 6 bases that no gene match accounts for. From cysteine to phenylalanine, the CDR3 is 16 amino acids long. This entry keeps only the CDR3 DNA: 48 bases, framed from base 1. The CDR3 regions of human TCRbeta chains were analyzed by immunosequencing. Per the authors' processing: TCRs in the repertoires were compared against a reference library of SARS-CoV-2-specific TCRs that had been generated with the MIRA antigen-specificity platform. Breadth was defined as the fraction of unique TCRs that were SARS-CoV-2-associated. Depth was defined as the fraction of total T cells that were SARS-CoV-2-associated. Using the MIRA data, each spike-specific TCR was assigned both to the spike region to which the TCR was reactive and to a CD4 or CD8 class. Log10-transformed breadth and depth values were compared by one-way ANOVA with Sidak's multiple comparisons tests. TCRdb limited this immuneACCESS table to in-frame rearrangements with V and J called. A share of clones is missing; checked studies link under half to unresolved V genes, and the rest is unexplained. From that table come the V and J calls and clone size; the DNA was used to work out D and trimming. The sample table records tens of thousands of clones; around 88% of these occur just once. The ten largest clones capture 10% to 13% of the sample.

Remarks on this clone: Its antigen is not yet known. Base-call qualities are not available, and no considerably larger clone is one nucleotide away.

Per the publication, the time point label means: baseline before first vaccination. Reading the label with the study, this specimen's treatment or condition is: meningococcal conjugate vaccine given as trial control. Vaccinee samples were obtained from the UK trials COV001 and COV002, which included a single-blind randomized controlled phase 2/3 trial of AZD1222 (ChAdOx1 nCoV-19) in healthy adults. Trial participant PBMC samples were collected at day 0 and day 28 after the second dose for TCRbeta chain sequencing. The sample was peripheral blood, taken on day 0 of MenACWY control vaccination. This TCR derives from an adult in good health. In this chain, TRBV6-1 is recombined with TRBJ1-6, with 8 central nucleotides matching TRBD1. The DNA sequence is TGTGCCAGCAGTGACGACCGGACAGGGAATAATTCACCCCTCCACTTT. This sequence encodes CASSDDRTGNNSPLHF.